This T cell receptor (beta chain) was captured by sequencing in a study of blood T cell repertoires in COVID-19. This clone came up once. Cohorts were assigned according to the clinical history that participants reported. Authors' methods: Using reference gene primer amplification, nucleated cell counts were estimated. The method was immunoSEQ multiplex PCR; TCRdb's version includes in-frame clones alone and lacks a portion of them. V, J and clone size are taken as reported in that table, and D and trimming were inferred from the DNA itself. The repertoire holds approximately 440,000 clones, with about nine tenths as singletons. Germline V gives CDR1 LNHDA, CDR2 SQIVND (reference sequence). CDR3 size: 19 residues. V shed 3 bases, J shed 0 bases, and the junction held 8 bases outside the gene matches.

Sequenced material: PBMCs or T cells enriched from blood (not recorded which). The rearrangement uses TRBV19 and TRBJ2-3, with 14 nucleotides matching TRBD2. The sequence derives from a woman aged 18-29 years who had recovered from COVID-19. CDR3 coding DNA: TGTGCCAGTAGTATCCTCGGGACTAGCGGGGGCGCTAGCACAGATACGCAGTATTTT. Translated, it gives CASSILGTSGGASTDTQYF.